A selection of T cell receptor beta chains follows, all from one sample in a study of CXCR3-negative and CXCR3-positive naive CD8 T cells. After re-calling the 5' RACE reads, TCRdb lists one entry per CDR3 protein, DNA absent. The table lists 45,000 to 65,000 distinct CDR3 sequences. The specimen sequenced was naive CXCR3- CD8+ T cells from blood. The receptors were gathered from a human donor in good health. Some clones in this sample may be carry-over from other donors' samples. Each CDR3 is given with its conserved first and last residue. The size entry is marked missing in some rows and otherwise reads once, few, many or a size class.

v_call	j_call	clone_size	cdr3_aa
TRBV6-5	TRBJ2-1	-	CASSYVGLAIEQFF
TRBV5-8	TRBJ2-7	-	CASSQKAAGISYEQYF
TRBV19	TRBJ2-1	-	CASQPGTSGGVEQFF
TRBV27	TRBJ1-1	-	CASKTGGDTEAFF
TRBV19	TRBJ2-6	-	CASSLGTASGANVLTF
TRBV10-2	TRBJ2-5	-	CASSETTSGETQYF
TRBV28	TRBJ2-5	-	CASSFTPSETQYF
TRBV7-6	TRBJ2-7	-	CASSLRTGNEQYF
TRBV6-2/TRBV6-3	TRBJ2-7	-	CASSRQGAREQYF
TRBV4-3	TRBJ2-2	-	CASSQGSASGELLF
TRBV29-1	TRBJ2-5	-	CSVGWQGVETQYF
TRBV18	TRBJ1-2	-	CASSPIGGGYTF
TRBV3-1	TRBJ2-7	-	CASSLQGANPSYEQYF
TRBV15	TRBJ2-7	-	CATSLRGRTYEQYF
TRBV5-1	TRBJ2-3	-	CASSLYPGGASTDTQYF
TRBV28	TRBJ1-6	-	CASSLPGVSYNSPLHF
TRBV28	TRBJ1-1	-	CASSLRAGDYTEAFF
TRBV2	TRBJ1-1	-	CASSKNGNTEAFF
TRBV6-2/TRBV6-3	TRBJ1-1	-	CATRGYNTEAFF
TRBV20-1	TRBJ2-1	-	CSARTSGRVNEQFF
TRBV19	TRBJ2-5	medium-sized	CASSILSGAQETQYF
TRBV5-1	TRBJ2-1	-	CASSLDKGSNEQFF
TRBV7-9	TRBJ1-1	-	CASSLGALTEAFF
TRBV15	TRBJ2-1	-	CATREGNEQFF
TRBV20-1	TRBJ2-1	-	CSASVGVSDEQFF
TRBV7-9	TRBJ2-1	-	CASSSGLAGQTYNEQFF
TRBV12-3/TRBV12-4	TRBJ1-5	-	CASSLLLNQPQHF
TRBV20-1	TRBJ2-7	-	CSASRQASYEQYF
TRBV29-1	TRBJ2-5	-	CSVVQGTETQYF
TRBV15	TRBJ2-7	-	CATSRDGQLSYEQYF
TRBV6-2/TRBV6-3	TRBJ2-1	-	CASSIASGSYNEQFF
TRBV5-1	TRBJ2-2	-	CATPFAGELFF
TRBV14	TRBJ2-3	-	CASSQGWGGDTQYF
TRBV28	TRBJ1-1	-	CASSPGTLNTEAFF
TRBV4-1	TRBJ1-5	-	CASSQDGTGNSNQPQHF
TRBV10-3	TRBJ2-5	-	CAISEMRQGGETQYF
TRBV5-6	TRBJ2-2	-	CASSLAHGRWTGELFF
TRBV28	TRBJ1-5	-	CAASQGADQPQHF
TRBV7-9	TRBJ1-1	-	CASSWVGVNTEAFF
TRBV6-7	TRBJ2-2	-	CASSYSPPRGSNTGELFF
TRBV7-9	TRBJ2-7	-	CASSSRTGLSYEQYF
TRBV7-8	TRBJ1-2	-	CASSLGDPAGYTF
TRBV2	TRBJ2-1	-	CASSALAGVSSYNEQFF
TRBV29-1	TRBJ2-2	-	CSVAPTGFTTGELFF
TRBV20-1	TRBJ1-6	-	CSSRDRSNSPLHF
TRBV28	TRBJ2-5	-	CASSQLVLRREQETQYF
TRBV29-1	TRBJ2-1	-	CSVVGLAGAYNEQFF
TRBV7-2	TRBJ2-1	-	CASSYLLGGRNEQFF
TRBV28	TRBJ2-1	-	CASSPGPSTYNEQFF
TRBV5-1	TRBJ2-1	-	CASSSTGGNNEQFF
TRBV11-1	TRBJ2-7	-	CASSSPEAGGNYEQYF
TRBV4-3	TRBJ2-7	-	CASSQERWGQDKQYF
TRBV5-5	TRBJ1-3	-	CASSLDRYSGNTIYF
TRBV28	TRBJ2-3	-	CASSLNRVTDTQYF
TRBV6-6	TRBJ2-7	-	CVSSSNPDRVGEQYF
TRBV4-1	TRBJ1-2	-	CASSPTGTRGYTF
TRBV12-3/TRBV12-4	TRBJ1-5	-	CASSDTDSNQPQHF